This T cell receptor (beta chain) was profiled in a study of blood T cell repertoires in COVID-19. In the original workflow: Estimated nucleated cell counts came from reference gene primer amplification. The data were produced by immunoSEQ multiplex PCR, yet TCRdb's version contains in-frame clones alone and is incomplete. V and J calls plus clone size are reproduced from that table; the DNA served to infer D and trimming. The sample records some 99,000 clones, around four fifths being singletons. Looked up from germline, CDR1 is LNHNV and CDR2 is YYDKDF (reference sequence). The CDR3 extends over 14 amino acids. V lost 3 bases, J lost 2 bases, and 10 bases lay in between.

This receptor was obtained from a woman in her sixties with acute or convalescent COVID-19. Sequenced input: peripheral blood. V gene TRBV15 combines with J gene TRBJ1-2; D is possibly TRBD1 (6 bases). CDR3: CATSRQRGNYGYTF. The CDR3 coding sequence is TGTGCCACCAGCAGGCAGAGGGGGAACTATGGCTACACCTTC.